The 14 T cell receptor beta chains in this list originate from one sample, sequenced in a study of brain metastases from non-small cell lung cancer. Produced via immunoSEQ multiplex PCR; TCRdb's table is partial and in-frame only. The sample lists 2,000 to 2,500 clones; roughly 80% were seen once. Material: tissue from a brain metastasis. These receptor sequences come from a donor older than 35 with non-small cell lung cancer.

The chain combines TRBV6-5 with TRBJ2-3; possibly TRBD2 for D (5 bases). The CDR3 has 15 amino acids. From germline, CDR1 is MNHEY and CDR2 SVGAGI. V lost 6 bases and J lost 5, with 18 bases in between. The CDR3 region is CASSPDGEGRDTQYF. In DNA, the CDR3 is TGTGCCAGCAGCCCCGACGGAGAGGGAAGAGATACGCAGTATTTT.

V is TRBV12-5 and J is TRBJ2-2; TRBD2 might be the D (5 bases). Germline V gives CDR1 LGHNT, CDR2 FRNRAP. This CDR3 comprises 13 residues. Trimming took 0 bases from V and 7 from J, leaving 6 bases between them. CDR3 region: CASGLVLGGELFF. The CDR3 DNA sequence: TGTGCTAGTGGTTTGGTACTAGGCGGGGAGCTGTTTTTT. The full variable domain, rest sourced from reference TRBV12-5 and TRBJ2-2, is DARVTQTPRHKVTEMGQEVTMRCQPILGHNTVFWYRQTMMQGLELLAYFRNRAPLDDSGMPKDRFSAEMPDATLATLKIQPSEPRDSAVYFCASGLVLGGELFFGEGSRLTVL.

This chain uses TRBV7-6 with TRBJ2-2; D unclear. The CDR3 extends over 15 amino acids. The V gene lost 1 base and the J gene lost 6 bases, with 12 bases spanning the gap. CDR1 is SGHVS and CDR2 is FNYEAQ in the germline V gene. This CDR3 is CASSLGIYRPGELFF. The CDR3 DNA follows: TGTGCCAGCAGCTTAGGAATCTACCGACCCGGGGAGCTGTTTTTT.

The J gene is TRBJ2-1, the V gene TRBV19, with 9 bases matching TRBD2. This CDR3 is 14 amino acids long. The germline V gene encodes CDR1 LNHDA and CDR2 SQIVND (reference sequence). Trimming removed 6 bases from V and 6 bases from J; junction bases left unmatched: 6. The CDR3 DNA reads as TGTGCCAGTAGAGAGTTAGCGGGAGTCAATGAGCAGTTCTTC. Amino acids: CASRELAGVNEQFF.

The chain recombines TRBV7-2 with TRBJ1-3, with D hard to call. There are 15 residues in the CDR3. V lost 4 bases and J lost 4, with 14 bases in between. CDR1 and CDR2 (germline): SGHTA, FQGNSA. For the CDR3, the DNA is TGTGCCAGCAGCTACGCCCCAGGAACAGGAAACACCATATATTTT. It specifies CASSYAPGTGNTIYF.

V usage is TRBV6-5 and J usage is TRBJ1-6; D is perhaps TRBD1 (6 bases). CDR3 length: 15 amino acids. Germline CDR1 MNHEY, CDR2 SVGAGI. V was shortened by 2 bases and J by 11 bases, with 16 bases between the two germline ends. The CDR3 reads CASSYLPGRGTPLHF. The CDR3 coding sequence is TGTGCCAGCAGTTACCTACCGGGGAGGGGGACACCCCTCCACTTT.

To note about this clone: One base away lies a much larger clone, so this may be a sequencing read error. This chain uses TRBV11-1 with TRBJ2-1, with D maybe TRBD2 (6 bases). Germline V gives CDR1 SGHAT, CDR2 FQDESV (reference sequence). The length of the CDR3 is 16 residues. V gave up 1 base and J gave up 8 bases, with 18 bases separating them. In DNA form, the CDR3 reads TGTGCCAGCAGCTTAGGCGGCGGGGAGGCGACCGATGAGCAGTTCTTC. It yields the protein CASSLGGGEATDEQFF.

This chain joins TRBV2 and TRBJ2-3, with D uncertain. CDR1 and CDR2 (germline): SNHLY, FYNNEI. V gave up 7 bases and J gave up 6 bases, with 14 bases separating them. This CDR3 region has 13 residues. CDR3 loop: CASMPGREDTQYF. In DNA, the CDR3 is TGTGCCAGCATGCCTGGACGAGAGGATACGCAGTATTTT.

This clone appeared a single time. This sequence joins TRBV19 and TRBJ1-2; D call uncertain. This CDR3 has 13 amino acids. Germline CDR1 is LNHDA and CDR2 is SQIVND (reference sequence). V lost 3 bases and J 5 bases, leaving 10 bases between the germline ends. This chain's CDR3 is CASSILFGYGYTF. The CDR3, as DNA: TGTGCCAGTAGTATTTTATTCGGATATGGCTACACCTTC.

The gene calls are TRBV28 and TRBJ1-2; weak D call: TRBD1 (5 bases). CDR1 is MDHEN and CDR2 is SYDVKM in the germline V gene. CDR3 length: 13 amino acids. V was cut by 2 bases and J by 3 bases, with 7 bases left in between. CDR3 loop: CASSLGGHYGYTF. CDR3 in DNA: TGTGCCAGCAGTTTAGGGGGACACTATGGCTACACCTTC.

The V gene is TRBV7-9, the J gene TRBJ2-2; D is undetermined. The germline gives CDR1 SEHNR, CDR2 FQNEAQ (reference sequence). This CDR3 is built from 15 residues. V lost 1 base to trimming and J lost 4 bases, with 10 bases between them. Here the CDR3 reads CASSLGVTGTGELFF. The DNA of the CDR3 is TGTGCCAGCAGCTTAGGAGTGACCGGCACCGGGGAGCTGTTTTTT.

The chain couples TRBV13 to TRBJ2-7; D call uncertain. The V end lost 0 bases, the J end lost 2 bases, and 8 bases lay between the germline ends. This CDR3 comprises 14 residues. Germline V gene data show CDR1 as PRHDT and CDR2 as FYEKMQ (reference sequence). The CDR3: CASSLGRGAYEQYF. The CDR3 nucleotides read TGTGCCAGCAGCTTAGGCCGCGGTGCCTACGAGCAGTACTTC.

The rearrangement joins TRBV29-1 to TRBJ1-2, with a tentative D call TRBD1 (5 bases). The V gene's germline CDR1 is SQVTM and CDR2 ANQGSEA. The CDR3 extends over 13 amino acids. Trimming took off 6 bases at V and 8 bases at J, with 19 bases between the two ends. The CDR3 is CSVALQGTKGYTF. Written as DNA, the CDR3 is TGCAGCGTCGCCCTTCAGGGAACGAAGGGCTACACCTTC.

The CDR3 sequence is CASSYGDRGRETQYF. Written as DNA, the CDR3 is TGTGCCAGCAGTTACGGGGACAGGGGGAGGGAGACCCAGTACTTC. The gene calls are TRBV6-5 and TRBJ2-5; 11 bases line up with TRBD1. Germline values: CDR1 MNHEY, CDR2 SVGAGI. With V trimmed by 2 bases and J by 5 bases, 4 bases remained unmatched. The CDR3 loop spans 15 amino acids.